Listed below are T cell receptor beta chains from one sample, sequenced in a study of T cells after yellow fever vaccination. TCRdb reprocessed the 5' RACE reads via MiXCR and lists one record per CDR3 protein. This sample has some 560,000 distinct CDR3 sequences, with about a sixth found just once. The source was PBMCs, collected 5 days after the first yellow fever vaccination. These receptors originate from a man younger than 35 who received the YFV17D yellow fever vaccine. The CDR3 runs from the conserved cysteine through the conserved F or W. A row's size may be missing; if present it is once, few, many or a size class.

clone_size: NA
v_call: TRBV12-3/TRBV12-4
j_call: TRBJ2-4
cdr3_aa: CASSTGLEAASIQYF

clone_size: NA
v_call: TRBV11-1
j_call: TRBJ2-3
cdr3_aa: CASSLGSPGGGARDTQYF

clone_size: NA
v_call: TRBV14
j_call: TRBJ2-7
cdr3_aa: CASSQGSSGGARYEQYF

clone_size: few
v_call: TRBV25-1
j_call: TRBJ1-2
cdr3_aa: CASSALAGSYGYTF

clone_size: few
v_call: TRBV18
j_call: TRBJ2-3
cdr3_aa: CASSQTSGPDTQYF

clone_size: NA
v_call: TRBV20-1
j_call: TRBJ2-7
cdr3_aa: CSATREKGEQYF

clone_size: NA
v_call: TRBV20-1
j_call: TRBJ2-5
cdr3_aa: CSATTRGGETQYF

clone_size: NA
v_call: TRBV20-1
j_call: TRBJ2-3
cdr3_aa: CSAWDISSTDTQYF

clone_size: few
v_call: TRBV4-1
j_call: TRBJ2-7
cdr3_aa: CASSQRRSYEQYF

clone_size: few
v_call: TRBV18
j_call: TRBJ2-7
cdr3_aa: CASSGTIKGYEQYF

clone_size: few
v_call: TRBV24-1
j_call: TRBJ1-6
cdr3_aa: CATSPPGQGEHSPLHF

clone_size: NA
v_call: TRBV6-2/TRBV6-3
j_call: TRBJ2-1
cdr3_aa: CASKGFGLAPREQFF

clone_size: NA
v_call: TRBV29-1
j_call: TRBJ2-5
cdr3_aa: CSVRPNFGVQTQYF

clone_size: many
v_call: TRBV30
j_call: TRBJ2-3
cdr3_aa: CAWRSSYSTDTQYF

clone_size: few
v_call: TRBV2
j_call: TRBJ1-2
cdr3_aa: CASRGQGAHGYTF

clone_size: NA
v_call: TRBV18
j_call: TRBJ2-7
cdr3_aa: CAGSPTLTGGYEQYF

clone_size: few
v_call: TRBV6-5
j_call: TRBJ1-5
cdr3_aa: CASSYGPANQPQHF

clone_size: few
v_call: TRBV20-1
j_call: TRBJ1-1
cdr3_aa: CSATLGGLNTEAFF

clone_size: NA
v_call: TRBV5-1
j_call: TRBJ2-1
cdr3_aa: CASSNSGGSYNEQFF

clone_size: few
v_call: TRBV19
j_call: TRBJ1-1
cdr3_aa: CASTRRDTEAFF

clone_size: NA
v_call: TRBV5-1
j_call: TRBJ2-2
cdr3_aa: CASSPHGQGLPVTGELFF

clone_size: few
v_call: TRBV4-2
j_call: TRBJ2-2
cdr3_aa: CASSHYPGTTGELFF

clone_size: many
v_call: TRBV6-5
j_call: TRBJ2-6
cdr3_aa: CASSYDSSGANVLTF

clone_size: NA
v_call: TRBV30
j_call: TRBJ1-4
cdr3_aa: CAWSVWGREKLFF

clone_size: NA
v_call: TRBV5-1
j_call: TRBJ1-6
cdr3_aa: CASSSGQDNSPLHF

clone_size: NA
v_call: TRBV12-3/TRBV12-4
j_call: TRBJ1-2
cdr3_aa: CASTGQGYYGYTF

clone_size: many
v_call: TRBV6-5
j_call: TRBJ2-3
cdr3_aa: CASRTNTDTQYF

clone_size: many
v_call: TRBV12-3/TRBV12-4
j_call: TRBJ2-4
cdr3_aa: CASSLAREGNIQYF

clone_size: NA
v_call: TRBV24-1
j_call: TRBJ2-1
cdr3_aa: CATSDLSRGEYNEQFF

clone_size: NA
v_call: TRBV7-2
j_call: TRBJ2-4
cdr3_aa: CASSLRRDINIQYF

clone_size: few
v_call: TRBV4-1
j_call: TRBJ1-5
cdr3_aa: CASSQEEVDQPQHF

clone_size: few
v_call: TRBV18
j_call: TRBJ2-1
cdr3_aa: CASSPRGATGNEQFF

clone_size: few
v_call: TRBV29-1
j_call: TRBJ2-1
cdr3_aa: CSVGQGLNEQFF

clone_size: NA
v_call: TRBV27
j_call: TRBJ1-4
cdr3_aa: CASSDISTGIHEKLFF

clone_size: NA
v_call: TRBV12-3/TRBV12-4
j_call: TRBJ1-5
cdr3_aa: CASSFGSWGPQHF

clone_size: NA
v_call: TRBV23-1
j_call: TRBJ2-4
cdr3_aa: CASRGPHLAKNIQYF

clone_size: NA
v_call: TRBV4-3
j_call: TRBJ2-5
cdr3_aa: CASSAGLAGAQETQYF

clone_size: few
v_call: TRBV5-6
j_call: TRBJ2-3
cdr3_aa: CASSYRGRRSDTQYF

clone_size: few
v_call: TRBV6-2/TRBV6-3
j_call: TRBJ2-7
cdr3_aa: CASSYSMRDRGASYEQYF

clone_size: few
v_call: TRBV15
j_call: TRBJ2-4
cdr3_aa: CATSTNGLAGALAKNIQYF

clone_size: few
v_call: TRBV9
j_call: TRBJ2-7
cdr3_aa: CASSTSGGPKQYF

clone_size: many
v_call: TRBV5-1
j_call: TRBJ2-7
cdr3_aa: CASSFTAGYEQYF

clone_size: few
v_call: TRBV12-3/TRBV12-4
j_call: TRBJ1-3
cdr3_aa: CAHGADTIYF

clone_size: NA
v_call: TRBV20-1
j_call: TRBJ2-5
cdr3_aa: CSASAGTSGGYGETQYF

clone_size: few
v_call: TRBV6-1
j_call: TRBJ2-2
cdr3_aa: CASSGDSSTGELFF

clone_size: NA
v_call: TRBV15
j_call: TRBJ2-7
cdr3_aa: CATSRFGGKYF

clone_size: many
v_call: TRBV5-5
j_call: TRBJ1-5
cdr3_aa: CASSLWVNQPQHF